Each of the 11 T cell receptor beta chains below was sequenced from the same sample in a study of OX40 agonist ivuxolimab in advanced cancers. Assay: immunoSEQ multiplex PCR; the TCRdb copy retains only in-frame clones and omits some. The sample contains tens of thousands of clones, 65% to 90% of which appear only once. Sample: CD4+ or CD8+ T cells sorted from blood, taken in a trial of the OX40 agonist ivuxolimab. These receptors all stem from an adult with an advanced solid tumor such as melanoma, head and neck, liver or kidney cancer.

CDR3 region: CASSILWGLKETQYF. CDR3 coding DNA: TGTGCCAGTAGTATCCTTTGGGGACTCAAAGAGACCCAGTACTTC. The V gene is TRBV19, the J gene TRBJ2-5; a possible D gene is TRBD2 (6 bases). CDR1 LNHDA and CDR2 SQIVND come from the germline V gene (reference sequence). Trimming took off 3 bases at V and 3 bases at J, with 14 bases between the two ends. The CDR3 is 15 amino acids.

The rearrangement links TRBV7-6 to TRBJ2-1; maybe TRBD1 (5 bases). Germline CDR1 reads SGHVS; CDR2 reads FNYEAQ. This CDR3 contains 14 residues. The V and J ends lost 4 bases and 5 bases respectively, with 12 bases between them. The CDR3 spells CASSSPSGNNEQFF. CDR3 coding DNA: TGTGCCAGCAGCTCACCCTCAGGGAACAATGAGCAGTTCTTC.

The chain's CDR3 is CATSPRGDHEQFF. CDR3 DNA: TGTGCCACCAGCCCCCGCGGGGACCATGAGCAGTTCTTC. V gene TRBV15 combines with J gene TRBJ2-1; D possibly corresponds to TRBD2 (6 bases). The CDR3 totals 13 residues. Germline V lookup: CDR1 LNHNV, CDR2 YYDKDF (reference sequence). Trimming pared 5 bases from V and 8 bases from J, leaving 13 bases between. Full variable domain (outside the CDR3, taken from reference TRBV15 and TRBJ2-1): DAMVIQNPRYQVTQFGKPVTLSCSQTLNHNVMYWYQQKSSQAPKLLFHYYDKDFNNEADTPDNFQSRRPNTSFCFLDIRSPGLGDTAMYLCATSPRGDHEQFFGPGTRLTVL.

The rearrangement links TRBV11-2 to TRBJ2-7, with 8 positions matching TRBD2. The V gene's germline CDR1 is SGHAT and CDR2 FQNNGV. The CDR3 contains 16 residues. V was clipped by 5 bases and J by 5 bases; unmatched bases: 14. CDR3 protein: CASSLAGLGLAHEQYF. DNA for the CDR3: TGTGCCAGCAGCCTAGCCGGGCTAGGACTAGCACACGAGCAGTACTTC.

This rearrangement joins TRBV5-4 to TRBJ1-4; 8 positions agree with TRBD1. The CDR3 extends over 14 amino acids. Germline V gives CDR1 SGHNT, CDR2 YYREEE (reference sequence). Trimming removed 4 bases from V and 6 bases from J; junction bases left unmatched: 5. CDR3 DNA: TGTGCCAGCAGCCCAAGGGGACAGGATGAAAAACTGTTTTTT. Encoded protein: CASSPRGQDEKLFF. The whole variable domain, filled in from reference TRBV5-4 and TRBJ1-4, reads ETGVTQSPTHLIKTRGQQVTLRCSSQSGHNTVSWYQQALGQGPQFIFQYYREEENGRGNFPPRFSGLQFPNYSSELNVNALELDDSALYLCASSPRGQDEKLFFGSGTQLSVL.

The CDR3 bases are TGTGCCAGCAGTGGAGACAGGGGAGAGGACCAAGAGACCCAGTACTTC. Translation: CASSGDRGEDQETQYF. This chain links TRBV6-1 with TRBJ2-5; TRBD1 matches 8 bases. J was trimmed by 0 bases and V by 4 bases; bases with no gene match: 7. CDR1 and CDR2 from the germline V gene are MNHNS and SASEGT. The CDR3 has 16 residues.

Here the CDR3 reads CASSEGLGNEQFF. For the CDR3, the DNA is TGTGCCAGCAGCGAAGGTCTGGGCAATGAGCAGTTCTTC. V and J are TRBV28 and TRBJ2-1; D is unresolved. CDR1 is MDHEN and CDR2 is SYDVKM in the germline V gene. The CDR3 is made up of 13 amino acids. V was shortened by 6 bases and J by 6 bases, with 12 bases between the two germline ends.

This chain joins TRBV11-1 and TRBJ1-1; tentatively, D is TRBD1 (5 bases). The germline CDR1 and CDR2 sequences are SGHAT and FQDESV (reference sequence). The CDR3 has 16 residues. Trimming left V 1 base short and J 0 bases short, with 12 bases between. The CDR3 region is CASSLVTGPMNTEAFF. The CDR3 region has the DNA TGTGCCAGCAGCTTAGTTACGGGGCCGATGAACACTGAAGCTTTCTTT.

This chain joins TRBV28 and TRBJ2-2; D is uncertain. V was trimmed by 6 bases and J by 7 bases, leaving 6 bases between them. Germline values: CDR1 MDHEN, CDR2 SYDVKM. CDR3 size: 11 residues. CDR3 sequence reads: CASRWSGELFF. CDR3 bases: TGTGCCAGCAGGTGGAGCGGGGAGCTGTTTTTT.

In this sample, this clone turned up many times. This chain links TRBV19 with TRBJ1-5; unclear D gene. The CDR3 sequence is 13 residues long. The V gene lost 3 bases and the J gene lost 2 bases, with 5 bases spanning the gap. Germline V gene lookup returns CDR1 LNHDA and CDR2 SQIVND (reference sequence). The CDR3 protein is CASSIDGNQPQHF. Here the CDR3 DNA reads TGTGCCAGTAGTATCGACGGCAATCAGCCCCAGCATTTT.

The chain joins TRBV5-6 to TRBJ2-2; D may be TRBD2 (5 bases). Trimming took 0 bases from V and 5 from J, leaving 5 bases between them. The CDR3 extends over 13 amino acids. Germline V gene sequence: CDR1 SGHDT, CDR2 YYEEEE. CDR3 bases: TGTGCCAGCAGCTTGGTAGCGACCGGGGAGCTGTTTTTT. It encodes CASSLVATGELFF.